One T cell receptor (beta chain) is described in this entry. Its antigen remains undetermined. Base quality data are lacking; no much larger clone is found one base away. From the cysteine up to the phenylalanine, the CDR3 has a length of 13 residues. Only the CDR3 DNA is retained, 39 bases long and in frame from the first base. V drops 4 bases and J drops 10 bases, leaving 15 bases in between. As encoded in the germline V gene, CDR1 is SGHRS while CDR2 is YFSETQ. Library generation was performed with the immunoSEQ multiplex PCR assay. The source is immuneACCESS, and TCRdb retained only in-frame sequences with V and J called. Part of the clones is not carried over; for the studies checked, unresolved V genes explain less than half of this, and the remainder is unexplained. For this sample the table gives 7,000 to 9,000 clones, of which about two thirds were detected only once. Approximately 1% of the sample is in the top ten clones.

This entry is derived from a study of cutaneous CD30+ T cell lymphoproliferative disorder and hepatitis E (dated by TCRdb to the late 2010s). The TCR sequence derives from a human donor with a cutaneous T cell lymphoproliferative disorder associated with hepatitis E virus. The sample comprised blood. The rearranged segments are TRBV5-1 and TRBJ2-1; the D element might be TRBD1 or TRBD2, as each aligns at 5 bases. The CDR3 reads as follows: CASSPEVWDEQFF. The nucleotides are TGCGCCAGCAGCCCGGAGGTCTGGGACGAGCAGTTCTTC.